One sample yielded the 24 T cell receptor beta chains listed below, sequenced in a study of cytomegalovirus exposure and HLA in healthy donors. Primers included in the PCR were 60 Vbeta and 13 Jbeta primers. Generated by immunoSEQ multiplex PCR, the TCRdb table keeps only in-frame clones and is missing some. The repertoire consists of about 120,000 clones, with around four fifths occurring once and the leading ten covering approximately 1.8%. Sequences were obtained from PBMCs. The origin of the receptors is a man aged 35 to 55 in good health and CMV-seronegative.

The sample holds a few counts of this clone. The chain has TRBV4-1 and TRBJ2-1; 8 positions agree with TRBD1. V was clipped by 4 bases and J by 7 bases; unmatched bases: 12. The length of the CDR3 is 16 residues. Germline CDR1 MGHRA, CDR2 YSYEKL. The CDR3 DNA is TGCGCCAGCAGCCCAGCCGGGACAGGTAGGATGAATGAGCAGTTCTTC. Protein sequence: CASSPAGTGRMNEQFF.

The chain is built from TRBV19 and TRBJ1-1, with TRBD1 matching over 8 bases. CDR1 is LNHDA and CDR2 is SQIVND in the germline V gene (reference sequence). The CDR3 has 16 residues. Trimming cost V 5 bases and J 4 bases; bases outside gene matches: 12. CDR3 sequence: CASSLLPGGGGTEAFF. CDR3 sequence (DNA): TGTGCCAGTAGTCTCCTTCCAGGGGGCGGGGGCACTGAAGCTTTCTTT.

This sequence joins TRBV6-5 and TRBJ2-7; 8 nucleotides match TRBD1. Germline CDR1 MNHEY, CDR2 SVGAGI. The CDR3 length is 14 residues. V gave up 4 bases and J gave up 2 bases; unmatched junction bases: 4. The CDR3 here is CASSFHRGAYEQYF. For the CDR3, the DNA is TGTGCCAGCAGTTTCCACAGGGGGGCCTACGAGCAGTACTTC.

The CDR3 loop is CASSMTGNTEAFF. In DNA, the CDR3 is TGTGCCAGTAGTATGACAGGGAACACTGAAGCTTTCTTT. The rearrangement joins TRBV19 to TRBJ1-1; perhaps TRBD1 as D (6 bases). V was cut by 3 bases and J by 1 base, with 6 bases left in between. Germline V lookup: CDR1 LNHDA, CDR2 SQIVND (reference sequence). The CDR3 runs 13 residues.

The rearrangement links TRBV19 to TRBJ2-7, with D perhaps matching TRBD1 (5 bases). CDR1 LNHDA and CDR2 SQIVND come from the germline V gene (reference sequence). This CDR3 spans 13 amino acids. The V end lost 6 bases, the J end lost 2 bases, and 11 bases lay between the germline ends. CDR3 residues: CASRARTTYEQYF. In nucleotides, the CDR3 is TGTGCCAGTAGGGCTCGGACAACCTACGAGCAGTACTTC.

As to this clone: One junction end does not reproduce the germline sequence, and a read error may be involved. This CDR3 is also generated by other DNA sequences in the sample. V and J are TRBV19 and TRBJ1-5; no clear D gene. CDR3 length: 15 residues. Germline-derived CDR1 and CDR2 are LNHDA and SQIVND (reference sequence). This CDR3 is CASRYRGYSNQPQHF. The CDR3 DNA is TGTGCCAGTAGATACCGGGGATATAGCAATCAGCCCCAGCACTTT.

The table lists this clone with a count of one. The chain recombines TRBV4-3 with TRBJ1-6; a possible D gene is TRBD1 (6 bases). CDR3 length: 16 amino acids. Between the trimmed V and J ends, which lost 0 bases and 7 bases, there was a span of 13 bases. CDR1 and CDR2 from the germline V gene are LGHNA and YSLEER. The CDR3 DNA reads TGCGCCAGCAGCCAAGAAACAGGGCTAGGCAATTCACCCCTCCACTTT. This translates into CASSQETGLGNSPLHF.

The chain recombines TRBV28 with TRBJ2-1; the match to TRBD2 covers 7 bases. The CDR3 totals 14 residues. Germline V gene sequence: CDR1 MDHEN, CDR2 SYDVKM. J was trimmed by 8 bases and V by 8 bases; bases with no gene match: 12. The CDR3 DNA reads TGTGCCAGCGAAGGCGCGGGAGCGAGAGATGAGCAGTTCTTC. Encoded protein: CASEGAGARDEQFF.

The chain combines TRBV5-8 with TRBJ1-5; TRBD1 is a possible D gene (5 bases). The CDR3 is made up of 14 amino acids. The germline CDR1 and CDR2 sequences are SGHTS and YDEGEE. Trimming stripped 3 bases from V and 1 base from J, with 8 bases between. DNA of the CDR3: TGTGCCAGCAGCTCAAGGGGCAGCAATCAGCCCCAGCATTTT. Translation: CASSSRGSNQPQHF.

The count of this clone is one. The chain is built from TRBV28 and TRBJ1-2; D is unresolved. Per germline, CDR1 MDHEN and CDR2 SYDVKM. V lost 8 bases and J 0 bases, leaving 7 bases between the germline ends. This CDR3 contains 12 residues. CDR3 nucleotides: TGTGCCAGCCAGGAGGCTAACTATGGCTACACCTTC. Translated: CASQEANYGYTF.

The V and J genes are TRBV6-5 and TRBJ1-1, with 7 bases lining up with TRBD1. The length of the CDR3 is 14 residues. From germline, CDR1 is MNHEY and CDR2 SVGAGI. The trim removed 6 bases at V and 0 bases at J, leaving 4 bases unmatched. This chain's CDR3 is CASRLDRVNTEAFF. DNA for the CDR3: TGTGCCAGCAGGCTAGACAGGGTGAACACTGAAGCTTTCTTT.

The V and J genes are TRBV7-2 and TRBJ1-2; D possibly corresponds to TRBD1 (6 bases). V was pared by 0 bases and J by 4 bases, with 15 bases between. Germline assignment: CDR1 SGHTA and CDR2 FQGNSA. The CDR3 runs 16 residues. CDR3: CASSLARGAQTYGYTF. CDR3 nucleotide sequence: TGTGCCAGCAGCTTAGCGCGGGGGGCGCAGACCTATGGCTACACCTTC.

This clone was seen only a few times. This rearrangement joins TRBV27 to TRBJ2-7; 7 bases map to TRBD1. Germline loops: CDR1 MNHEY, CDR2 SMNVEV (reference sequence). V lost 6 bases to trimming and J lost 4 bases; unmatched junction nucleotides: 15. The CDR3 is 16 residues long. CDR3 sequence (DNA): TGTGCCAGCAGCGGATCTCGGGACAGTTCGCTATACGAGCAGTACTTC. The encoded protein is CASSGSRDSSLYEQYF.

The rearrangement joins TRBV7-3 to TRBJ2-1, with TRBD2 matching over 14 bases. The trim removed 5 bases at V and 2 bases at J, leaving 5 bases unmatched. The germline V gene encodes CDR1 SGHTA and CDR2 FQGTGA. The CDR3 extends over 17 amino acids. The CDR3: CASSPGLAGVAYNEQFF. Here the CDR3 DNA reads TGTGCCAGCAGCCCGGGACTAGCGGGAGTGGCCTACAATGAGCAGTTCTTC.

The J gene is TRBJ1-4, the V gene TRBV7-2, with D tentatively TRBD1 (5 bases). Germline V CDR1 and CDR2: SGHTA, FQGNSA. V was shortened by 2 bases and J by 11 bases, with 18 bases between the two germline ends. This CDR3 region has 15 residues. CDR3 nucleotides: TGTGCCAGCAGCTTATCTTTCTTTGCCGGGGGGAAACTGTTTTTT. Translation gives CASSLSFFAGGKLFF. Drawing the rest from reference TRBV7-2 and TRBJ1-4, the complete variable domain is GAGVSQSPSNKVTEKGKDVELRCDPISGHTALYWYRQSLGQGLEFLIYFQGNSAPDKSGLPSDRFSAERTGGSVSTLTIQRTQQEDSAVYLCASSLSFFAGGKLFFGSGTQLSVL.

The table lists this clone with a count of one. This chain joins TRBV5-6 and TRBJ1-2, with D unclear. CDR1 and CDR2 from the germline V gene are SGHDT and YYEEEE. This CDR3 region has 12 residues. V dropped 4 bases and J dropped 7 bases, with 11 bases sitting between them. CDR3 in DNA: TGTGCCAGCAGCCTACAGAGGGTTGGCTACACCTTC. This encodes CASSLQRVGYTF.

This chain links TRBV12-5 with TRBJ2-1; TRBD1 aligns across 9 bases. CDR1 and CDR2 (germline): LGHNT, FRNRAP. CDR3 length: 15 residues. V lost 3 bases and J lost 8; bases outside the gene matches: 8. The CDR3 loop is CASGFGQGIPDEQFF. CDR3 nucleotides: TGTGCTAGTGGTTTCGGACAGGGGATTCCGGATGAGCAGTTCTTC.

This clone was counted a few times. The chain joins TRBV7-8 to TRBJ1-1, with D possibly matching TRBD1 (5 bases). Germline assignment: CDR1 SGHVS and CDR2 FQNEAQ. This CDR3 is built from 15 residues. Trimming took off 1 base at V and 1 base at J, with 10 bases between the two ends. CDR3 residues: CASSLVQVQNTEAFF. In DNA form, the CDR3 reads TGTGCCAGCAGCTTAGTACAGGTTCAGAACACTGAAGCTTTCTTT.

The rearrangement joins TRBV5-6 to TRBJ2-7; tentatively, D is TRBD1 (5 bases). The CDR3 spans 14 residues. Looked up from germline, CDR1 is SGHDT and CDR2 is YYEEEE. V was shortened by 2 bases and J by 5 bases, with 14 bases between the two germline ends. Written as DNA, the CDR3 is TGTGCCAGCAGCTTCAGGGTCGCGCGTAACGAGCAGTACTTC. Its translation is CASSFRVARNEQYF.

This clone was counted between two and nine times. J is TRBJ2-7 and V is TRBV14; D is perhaps TRBD1 (5 bases). CDR1 and CDR2 (germline): SGHDN, FVKESK. CDR3 length equals 15 residues. Trimming stripped 1 base from V and 0 bases from J, with 10 bases between. CDR3 in amino acids: CASSQGTSFSYEQYF. The CDR3, as DNA: TGTGCCAGCAGCCAAGGGACATCCTTCTCCTACGAGCAGTACTTC.

There are a few counts of this clone. The V call is TRBV6-5, the J call TRBJ1-1; D not certain. The CDR3 extends over 13 amino acids. Trimming took off 8 bases at V and 1 base at J, with 11 bases between the two ends. Germline CDR1 reads MNHEY; CDR2 reads SVGAGI. CDR3: CASSSSGNTEAFF. The CDR3 DNA follows: TGTGCCAGCTCTAGTTCGGGGAACACTGAAGCTTTCTTT.

The rearrangement joins TRBV5-6 to TRBJ1-2, with TRBD1 matching 7 bases. The CDR3 contains 16 residues. CDR1 is SGHDT and CDR2 is YYEEEE in the germline V gene. The V gene end was trimmed by 2 bases and the J gene end by 3 bases; junction bases not matched to a gene: 10. CDR3 sequence (DNA): TGTGCCAGCAGCTTCCAGACAGGGTTAGCATACTATGGCTACACCTTC. It is translated as CASSFQTGLAYYGYTF.

The V and J genes are TRBV6-5 and TRBJ2-1, with TRBD1 matching 9 bases. Germline CDR1 is MNHEY and CDR2 is SVGAGI. This CDR3 is built from 15 residues. Trimming took 5 bases from V and 7 from J; bases not matched to a gene: 9. The CDR3 nucleotides are TGTGCCAGCAGTAACCCGAGGGACAGGGTGAATGAGCAGTTCTTC. Encoded protein: CASSNPRDRVNEQFF.

The CDR3 bases are TGTGCCAGCAGCCGGGACATCTCATCTGGAAACACCATATATTTT. Protein product: CASSRDISSGNTIYF. The genes are TRBV28 and TRBJ1-3, with D perhaps TRBD1 (6 bases). V shed 6 bases and J shed 1 base, with 13 bases lying between them. This CDR3 is 15 amino acids long. In germline, CDR1 is MDHEN, CDR2 SYDVKM.